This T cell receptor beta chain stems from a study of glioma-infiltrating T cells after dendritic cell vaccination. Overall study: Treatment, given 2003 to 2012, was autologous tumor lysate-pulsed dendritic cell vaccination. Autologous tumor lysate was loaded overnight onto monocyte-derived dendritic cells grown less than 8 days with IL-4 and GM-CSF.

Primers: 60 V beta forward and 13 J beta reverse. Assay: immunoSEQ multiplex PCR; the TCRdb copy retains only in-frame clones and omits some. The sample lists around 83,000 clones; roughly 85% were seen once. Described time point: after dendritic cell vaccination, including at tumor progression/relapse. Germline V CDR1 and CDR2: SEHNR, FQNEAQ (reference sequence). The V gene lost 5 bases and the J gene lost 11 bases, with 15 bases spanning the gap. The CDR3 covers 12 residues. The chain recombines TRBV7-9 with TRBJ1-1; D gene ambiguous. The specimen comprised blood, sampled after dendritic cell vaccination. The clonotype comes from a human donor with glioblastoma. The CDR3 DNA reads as TGTGCCAGCAGCAGAGAGGGTTCGCGGGCTTTCTTT. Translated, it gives CASSREGSRAFF. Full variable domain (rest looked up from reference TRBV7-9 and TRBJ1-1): DTGVSQNPRHKITKRGQNVTFRCDPISEHNRLYWYRQTLGQGPEFLTYFQNEAQLEKSRLLSDRFSAERPKGSFSTLEIQRTEQGDSAMYLCASSREGSRAFFGQGTRLTVV.